These 15 T cell receptor beta chains originate from one sample sequenced in a study of CD8 T cells in ankylosing spondylitis. MiXCR, applied by TCRdb to the 5' RACE reads, yields one record per CDR3 protein. The profile shows a few hundred thousand distinct CDR3 sequences, roughly 10% of them singletons. Sequenced input: blood, either unsorted or a sorted T cell fraction (not recorded which). The receptor source for this set is a male donor with ankylosing spondylitis or in good health (not recorded which).

In this sample, this clonotype turned up many times. This chain links TRBV20-1 with TRBJ2-1; 11 nucleotides align to TRBD1. V was pared by 5 bases and J by 5 bases, with 2 bases of the junction left unmatched. The CDR3 sequence is 13 residues long. Germline values: CDR1 DFQATT, CDR2 SNEGSKA (reference sequence). CDR3 nucleotides: TGCAGTGCTGGACAGGGGGCCCACAATGAGCAGTTCTTC. Protein: CSAGQGAHNEQFF.

The table lists this clonotype with many counts. V gene TRBV12-3 or TRBV12-4 combines with J gene TRBJ2-2; perhaps D is TRBD1 or TRBD2 (5 bases each). The CDR3 runs to 15 residues. The ends were cut back, 5 bases at V and 4 bases at J, with 14 bases in the middle. In nucleotides, the CDR3 is TGTGCCAGCAGTAGGACGGGGACGTCCACCGGGGAGCTGTTTTTT. Translated, it gives CASSRTGTSTGELFF.

This chain uses TRBV29-1 with TRBJ2-7; 15 nucleotides align to TRBD2. J was trimmed by 3 bases and V by 6 bases; bases with no gene match: 0. The CDR3 consists of 13 residues. The germline gives CDR1 SQVTM, CDR2 ANQGSEA. CDR3 bases: TGCAGCGTGGGACTAGCGGGAGGCTACGAGCAGTACTTC. Its translation is CSVGLAGGYEQYF.

This clonotype has at least ten counts. V gene TRBV24-1 combines with J gene TRBJ2-7; 10 positions agree with TRBD1. The length of the CDR3 is 15 residues. The V and J ends lost 12 bases and 3 bases, in that order; junction bases with no gene match: 13. Looked up from germline, CDR1 is KGHDR and CDR2 is SFDVKD. DNA of the CDR3: TGTGCCGAATCGGCGGACAGGGGGATTAACTACGAGCAGTACTTC. Amino acids: CAESADRGINYEQYF.

The genes are TRBV12-3 or TRBV12-4 and TRBJ2-1; the D gene could be TRBD1 or TRBD2 (5 bases each). This CDR3 contains 17 residues. Trimming left V 7 bases short and J 0 bases short, with 19 bases between. The CDR3 DNA is TGTGCCAGCACCCCGACGGGGCCCTTTAGCTCCTACAATGAGCAGTTCTTC. Amino acid sequence: CASTPTGPFSSYNEQFF.

This clonotype was detected ten times or more. The gene calls are TRBV20-1 and TRBJ2-7; 10 bases agree with TRBD1. There are 18 residues in the CDR3. J lost 6 bases, V lost 3 bases, and 20 bases had no gene match. Germline lookup yields CDR1 DFQATT and CDR2 SNEGSKA (reference sequence). The CDR3 sequence is CSASRPASTGGDSTEQYF. The CDR3 nucleotides are TGCAGTGCTAGTCGTCCCGCCTCGACAGGGGGCGATTCCACCGAGCAGTACTTC.

This clonotype was seen repeatedly, ten times or more. J is TRBJ2-7 and V is TRBV20-1; 10 nucleotides line up with TRBD2. The length of the CDR3 is 15 residues. The V segment lost 3 bases and the J segment 5 bases; nucleotides outside the gene matches: 10. Germline V lookup: CDR1 DFQATT, CDR2 SNEGSKA (reference sequence). CDR3 bases: TGCAGTGCTAGTCATCCGGGACTAGCGTTAAACGAGCAGTACTTC. Amino acid sequence: CSASHPGLALNEQYF.

This clonotype was recorded a few times. The chain employs TRBV5-1 and TRBJ2-1; TRBD2 matches at 13 bases. The CDR3 runs to 14 residues. CDR1 is SGHRS and CDR2 is YFSETQ in the germline V gene. Unmatched junction bases numbered 6, after V lost 4 bases and J lost 11 bases. This CDR3 reads CASSTSGGASQQFF. In DNA form, the CDR3 reads TGCGCCAGCAGCACTAGCGGGGGGGCGAGTCAGCAGTTCTTC.

This rearrangement joins TRBV9 to TRBJ2-1; no definite D call. This CDR3 has 13 residues. Germline CDR1 and CDR2: SGDLS and YYNGEE. V was shortened by 4 bases and J by 8 bases, with 13 bases between the two germline ends. As DNA, the CDR3 is TGTGCCAGCAGCACAAGACCCCACGATGAGCAGTTCTTC. Its protein product is CASSTRPHDEQFF. The full variable domain, with the rest looked up from reference TRBV9 and TRBJ2-1, is DSGVTQTPKHLITATGQRVTLRCSPRSGDLSVYWYQQSLDQGLQFLIQYYNGEERAKGNILERFSAQQFPDLHSELNLSSLELGDSALYFCASSTRPHDEQFFGPGTRLTVL.

This clonotype has at least ten counts. This rearrangement joins TRBV12-3 or TRBV12-4 to TRBJ1-2; no clear D. Trimming took off 3 bases at V and 0 bases at J, with 8 bases between the two ends. This CDR3 region has 14 residues. Here the CDR3 DNA reads TGTGCCAGCAGTTTTGAGACCGCTAACTATGGCTACACCTTC. Amino acids: CASSFETANYGYTF.

J is TRBJ2-2 and V is TRBV7-3, with 8 bases fitting TRBD2. Germline V gene lookup returns CDR1 SGHTA and CDR2 FQGTGA. This CDR3 has 13 amino acids. J was trimmed by 8 bases and V by 5 bases; bases with no gene match: 4. In DNA, the CDR3 is TGTGCCAGCAGCCCCATAGCGGGAGGGGAGCTGTTTTTT. This encodes CASSPIAGGELFF. The full variable domain, its missing parts supplied by reference TRBV7-3 and TRBJ2-2, is GAGVSQTPSNKVTEKGKYVELRCDPISGHTALYWYRQSLGQGPEFLIYFQGTGAADDSGLPNDRFFAVRPEGSVSTLKIQRTERGDSAVYLCASSPIAGGELFFGEGSRLTVL.

V gene TRBV5-4 combines with J gene TRBJ2-7; D tentatively fits TRBD1 or TRBD2 (5 bases each). This CDR3 has 11 residues. V lost 7 bases, J lost 6 bases, and 11 bases lay in between. Germline V gives CDR1 SGHNT, CDR2 YYREEE (reference sequence). CDR3 nucleotides: TGTGCCAGCGGCCTTGGGGGCGAGCAGTACTTC. Its translation: CASGLGGEQYF.

The chain recombines TRBV15 with TRBJ2-5; 7 bases are shared with TRBD1. The V and J ends lost 4 bases and 7 bases, in that order; junction bases with no gene match: 9. CDR3 length equals 14 residues. Germline loops: CDR1 LNHNV, CDR2 YYDKDF (reference sequence). The CDR3 here is CATSKLQGPGTQYF. CDR3 DNA: TGTGCCACCAGCAAGCTACAGGGGCCGGGGACCCAGTACTTC.

This clonotype was seen only a few times. This chain uses TRBV3-1 with TRBJ1-2, with D hard to call. Per the germline V gene, CDR1 is LGHDT and CDR2 is YNNKEL (reference sequence). With 5 bases removed from V and 3 bases from J, the gap between germline ends came to 4 bases. The CDR3 extends over 11 amino acids. CDR3 protein: CASSADYGYTF. The CDR3 DNA follows: TGTGCCAGCAGCGCGGACTATGGCTACACCTTC.

The V and J genes are TRBV11-2 and TRBJ2-2, with 8 bases that match TRBD2. Germline trimming cut 2 bases from V and 3 bases from J; bases unmatched to any gene: 5. This CDR3 is 16 amino acids long. Germline V gives CDR1 SGHAT, CDR2 FQNNGV. The CDR3 protein is CASSLFSAGDTGELFF. In DNA, the CDR3 is TGTGCCAGCAGCTTATTCTCAGCGGGAGACACCGGGGAGCTGTTTTTT.